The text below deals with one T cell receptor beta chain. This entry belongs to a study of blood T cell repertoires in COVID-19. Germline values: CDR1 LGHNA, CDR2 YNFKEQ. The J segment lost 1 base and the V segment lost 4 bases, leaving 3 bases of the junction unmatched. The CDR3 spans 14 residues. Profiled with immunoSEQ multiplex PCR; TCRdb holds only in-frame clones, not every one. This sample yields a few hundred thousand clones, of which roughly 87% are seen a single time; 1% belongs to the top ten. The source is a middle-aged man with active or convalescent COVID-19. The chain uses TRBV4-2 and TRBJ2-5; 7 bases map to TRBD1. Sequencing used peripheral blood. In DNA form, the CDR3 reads TGTGCCAGCAGCCGTGGGGACAGCCAAGAGACCCAGTACTTC. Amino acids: CASSRGDSQETQYF.